This T cell receptor beta chain emerged from a study of T cells in Graves' hyperthyroidism and ophthalmopathy. TCR beta CDR3 region amplification was performed from RNA transcripts. During a first-round RT-PCR of the TCR CDR3, the HTBI primer set was used. TCRdb re-called the multiplex PCR reads with MiXCR, one entry per CDR3 protein. The sample has approximately 620,000 distinct CDR3 sequences, approximately 15% seen once; the top ten hold under 7%. This clonotype occurred a few times. Sampled blood dates from first hyperthyroidism diagnosis, and it precedes any ophthalmopathy symptoms. The V gene lost 1 base and the J gene lost 3 bases, with 19 bases spanning the gap. The germline V gene has CDR1 SGHAT and CDR2 FQDESV (reference sequence). This CDR3 is 17 amino acids long.

The sample consisted of blood. The rearrangement uses TRBV11-1 and TRBJ2-7; the D is unclear. This TCR was recovered from a young woman with Graves' hyperthyroidism that later progressed to Graves' ophthalmopathy. For the CDR3, the DNA is TGTGCCAGCAGCTTAGGAGTCCAACCCCTTCTTTACTACGAGCAGTACTTC. It specifies CASSLGVQPLLYYEQYF.